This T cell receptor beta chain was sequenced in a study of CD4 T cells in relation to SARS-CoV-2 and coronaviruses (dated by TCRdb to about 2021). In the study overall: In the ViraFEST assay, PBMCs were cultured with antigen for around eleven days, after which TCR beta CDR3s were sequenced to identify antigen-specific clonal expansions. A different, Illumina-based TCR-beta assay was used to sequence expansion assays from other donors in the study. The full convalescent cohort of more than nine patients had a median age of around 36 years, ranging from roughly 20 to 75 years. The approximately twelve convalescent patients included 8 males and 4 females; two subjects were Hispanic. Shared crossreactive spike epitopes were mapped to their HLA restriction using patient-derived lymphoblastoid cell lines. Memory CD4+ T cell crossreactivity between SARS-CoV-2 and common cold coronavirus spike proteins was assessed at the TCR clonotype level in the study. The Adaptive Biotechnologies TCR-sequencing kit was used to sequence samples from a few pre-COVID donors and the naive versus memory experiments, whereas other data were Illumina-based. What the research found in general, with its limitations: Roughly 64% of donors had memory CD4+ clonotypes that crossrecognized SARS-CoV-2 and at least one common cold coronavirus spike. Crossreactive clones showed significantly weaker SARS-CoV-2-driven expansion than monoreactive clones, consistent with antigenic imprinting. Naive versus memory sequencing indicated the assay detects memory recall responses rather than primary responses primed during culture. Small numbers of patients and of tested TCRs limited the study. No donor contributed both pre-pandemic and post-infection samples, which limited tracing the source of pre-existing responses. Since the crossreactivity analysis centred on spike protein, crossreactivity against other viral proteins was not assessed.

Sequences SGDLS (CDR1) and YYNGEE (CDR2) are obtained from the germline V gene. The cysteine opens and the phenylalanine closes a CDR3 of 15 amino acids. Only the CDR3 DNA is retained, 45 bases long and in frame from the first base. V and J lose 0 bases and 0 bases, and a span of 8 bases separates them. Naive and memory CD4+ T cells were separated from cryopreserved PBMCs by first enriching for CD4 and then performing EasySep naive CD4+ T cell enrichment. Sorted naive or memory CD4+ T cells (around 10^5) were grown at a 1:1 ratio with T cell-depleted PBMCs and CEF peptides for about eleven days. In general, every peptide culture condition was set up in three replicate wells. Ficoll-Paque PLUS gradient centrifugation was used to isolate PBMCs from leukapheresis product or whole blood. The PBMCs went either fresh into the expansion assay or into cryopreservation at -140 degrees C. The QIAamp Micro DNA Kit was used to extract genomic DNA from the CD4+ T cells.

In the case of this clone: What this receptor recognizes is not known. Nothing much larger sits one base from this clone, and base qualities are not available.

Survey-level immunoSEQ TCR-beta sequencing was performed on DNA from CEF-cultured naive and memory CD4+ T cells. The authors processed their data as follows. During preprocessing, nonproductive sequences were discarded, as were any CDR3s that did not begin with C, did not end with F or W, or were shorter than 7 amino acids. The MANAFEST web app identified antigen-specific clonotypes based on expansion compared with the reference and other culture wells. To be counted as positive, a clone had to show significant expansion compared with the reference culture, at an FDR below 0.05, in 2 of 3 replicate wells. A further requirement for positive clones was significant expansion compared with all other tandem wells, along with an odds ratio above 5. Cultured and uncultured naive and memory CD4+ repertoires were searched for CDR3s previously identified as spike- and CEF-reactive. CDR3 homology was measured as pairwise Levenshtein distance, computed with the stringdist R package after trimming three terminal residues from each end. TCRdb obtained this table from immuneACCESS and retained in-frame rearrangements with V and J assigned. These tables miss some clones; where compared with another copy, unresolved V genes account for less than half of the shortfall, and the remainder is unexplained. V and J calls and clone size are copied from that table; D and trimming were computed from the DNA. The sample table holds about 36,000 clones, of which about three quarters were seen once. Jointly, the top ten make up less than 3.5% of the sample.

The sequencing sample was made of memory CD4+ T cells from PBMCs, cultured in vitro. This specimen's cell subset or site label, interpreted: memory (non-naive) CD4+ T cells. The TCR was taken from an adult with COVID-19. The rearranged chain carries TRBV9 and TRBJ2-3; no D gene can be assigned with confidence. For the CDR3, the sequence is CASSVGPLSTDTQYF. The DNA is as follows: TGTGCCAGCAGCGTAGGCCCCCTAAGCACAGATACGCAGTATTTT. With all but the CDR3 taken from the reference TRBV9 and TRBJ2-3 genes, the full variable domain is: DSGVTQTPKHLITATGQRVTLRCSPRSGDLSVYWYQQSLDQGLQFLIQYYNGEERAKGNILERFSAQQFPDLHSELNLSSLELGDSALYFCASSVGPLSTDTQYFGPGTRLTVL.